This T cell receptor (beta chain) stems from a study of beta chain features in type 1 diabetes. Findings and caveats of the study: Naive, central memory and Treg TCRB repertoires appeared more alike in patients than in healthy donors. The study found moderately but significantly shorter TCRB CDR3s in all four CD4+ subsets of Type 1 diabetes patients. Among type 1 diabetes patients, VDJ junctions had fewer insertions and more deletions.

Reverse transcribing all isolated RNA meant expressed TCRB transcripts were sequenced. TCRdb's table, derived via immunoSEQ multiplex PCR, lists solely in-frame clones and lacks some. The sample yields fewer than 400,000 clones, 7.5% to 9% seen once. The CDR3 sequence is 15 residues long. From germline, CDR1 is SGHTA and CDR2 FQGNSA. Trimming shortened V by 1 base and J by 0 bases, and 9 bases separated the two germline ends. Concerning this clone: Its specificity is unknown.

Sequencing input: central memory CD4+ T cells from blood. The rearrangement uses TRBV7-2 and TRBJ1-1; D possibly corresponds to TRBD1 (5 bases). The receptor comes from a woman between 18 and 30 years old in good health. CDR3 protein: CASSLVMTVNTEAFF. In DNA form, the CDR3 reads TGTGCCAGCAGCTTAGTTATGACAGTGAACACTGAAGCTTTCTTT.